This T cell receptor beta chain was profiled in a study of cytomegalovirus exposure and HLA in healthy donors. Separation from the approximately 690-subject first cohort characterized the roughly 120-subject validation cohort, to which the donors belonged. In the case of this clone: Its antigen is not identified.

General study results and limits: Associated with cytomegalovirus, according to the listing, were around 160 TCR beta chains. In the 120 or so validation repertoires, approximately 94% of cluster scores exceeded 0, per a later analysis. Reports credit the classifier with highly specific, highly sensitive diagnosis of cytomegalovirus status.

This table comes from immunoSEQ multiplex PCR, and its TCRdb copy is limited to in-frame clones, with some not included. The sample includes roughly 250,000 clones, 75% to 90% of them seen just once. This CDR3 contains 17 residues. Germline V gene data show CDR1 as LNHNV and CDR2 as YYDKDF (reference sequence). J lost 9 bases, V lost 1 base, and 12 bases had no gene match. This receptor was obtained from a woman in her 30s in good health and CMV-seropositive. The specimen sequenced was PBMCs. This chain connects TRBV15 to TRBJ2-1; 10 bases agree with TRBD2. CDR3 loop: CATSRVEYSGRPGEQFF. As DNA, the CDR3 is TGTGCCACCAGCAGAGTAGAGTATAGCGGGAGGCCCGGTGAGCAGTTCTTC.